This T cell receptor (beta chain) comes out of a study of a mutant IDH1 vaccine in newly diagnosed glioma. Study at large: Following radiotherapy alone, or alongside temozolomide cycles, vaccination was started after an interval of 4-6 weeks. Patients were pretreated with radiotherapy, temozolomide, or both, mostly both.

Indicated time point: week 47, end of study. In every dose of vaccine, 300 ug of mutant IDH1 20-mer peptide was given alongside topical imiquimod. Study outcomes and limitations: Of the patients, 93.3% had vaccine-induced immune responses.

Trimming removed 0 bases from V and 3 bases from J, with 32 bases in between. Germline values: CDR1 SGHDN, CDR2 FVKESK. The CDR3 is 22 residues long. Details on this clone: Its specificity is not known.

Data came from immunoSEQ multiplex PCR; TCRdb stores just in-frame clones and leaves some out. Among tens of thousands of clones listed, 90% were seen once. The sequence was collected from a middle-aged woman with glioma. The sequencing used PBMCs, collected from a glioma patient whose treatment included an IDH1 peptide vaccine. The chain employs TRBV14 and TRBJ1-1; possible D gene TRBD1, 5 bases. The CDR3 reads CASSQDLWDPRRGGTRDTEAFF. CDR3 nucleotide sequence: TGTGCCAGCAGCCAAGATCTGTGGGACCCCCGCCGCGGAGGGACGAGGGACACTGAAGCTTTCTTT.